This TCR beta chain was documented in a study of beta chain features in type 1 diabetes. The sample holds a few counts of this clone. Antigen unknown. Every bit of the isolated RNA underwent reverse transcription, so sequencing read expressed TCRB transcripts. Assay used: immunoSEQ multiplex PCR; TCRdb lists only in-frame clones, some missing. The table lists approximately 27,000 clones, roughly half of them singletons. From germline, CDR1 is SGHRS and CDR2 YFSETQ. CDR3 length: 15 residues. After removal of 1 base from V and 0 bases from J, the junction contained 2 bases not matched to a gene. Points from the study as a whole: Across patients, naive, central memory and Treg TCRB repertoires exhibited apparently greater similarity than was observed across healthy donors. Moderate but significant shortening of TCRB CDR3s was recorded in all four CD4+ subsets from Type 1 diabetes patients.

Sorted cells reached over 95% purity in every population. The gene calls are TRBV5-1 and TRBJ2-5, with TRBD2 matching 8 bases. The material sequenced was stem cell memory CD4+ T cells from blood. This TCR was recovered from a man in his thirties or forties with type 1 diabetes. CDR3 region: CASSLISGNQETQYF. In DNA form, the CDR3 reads TGCGCCAGCAGCTTGATTAGCGGGAACCAAGAGACCCAGTACTTC.